The entry below gives a single T cell receptor beta chain sequence along with its context. These data are taken from a study of CD8 T cells in Susac syndrome. Random-hexamer reverse transcription was applied to about 0.45 to 1 ug RNA. TCRdb re-derived calls from the immunoSEQ multiplex PCR reads in MiXCR, one entry per CDR3 protein. The table records 150,000 to 200,000 distinct CDR3 sequences, approximately 95% of them present only once. The CDR3 loop spans 14 amino acids. V shed 7 bases, J shed 4 bases, and the junction held 9 bases outside the gene matches. Germline V CDR1 and CDR2: SQVTM, ANQGSEA. TCR beta sequencing was performed on blood CD8+ and CD4+ T cells. CD8+ and CD4+ T cells were negatively isolated; TEMRA cells were FACS-enriched.

V and J are TRBV29-1 and TRBJ2-5, with TRBD2 matching over 10 bases. The receptor comes from a human donor in good health. The sample consisted of CD4+ T cells from PBMCs. The CDR3 is CSGAGLAAGETQYF. For the CDR3, the DNA is TGCAGCGGCGCTGGACTAGCGGCGGGAGAGACCCAGTACTTC.